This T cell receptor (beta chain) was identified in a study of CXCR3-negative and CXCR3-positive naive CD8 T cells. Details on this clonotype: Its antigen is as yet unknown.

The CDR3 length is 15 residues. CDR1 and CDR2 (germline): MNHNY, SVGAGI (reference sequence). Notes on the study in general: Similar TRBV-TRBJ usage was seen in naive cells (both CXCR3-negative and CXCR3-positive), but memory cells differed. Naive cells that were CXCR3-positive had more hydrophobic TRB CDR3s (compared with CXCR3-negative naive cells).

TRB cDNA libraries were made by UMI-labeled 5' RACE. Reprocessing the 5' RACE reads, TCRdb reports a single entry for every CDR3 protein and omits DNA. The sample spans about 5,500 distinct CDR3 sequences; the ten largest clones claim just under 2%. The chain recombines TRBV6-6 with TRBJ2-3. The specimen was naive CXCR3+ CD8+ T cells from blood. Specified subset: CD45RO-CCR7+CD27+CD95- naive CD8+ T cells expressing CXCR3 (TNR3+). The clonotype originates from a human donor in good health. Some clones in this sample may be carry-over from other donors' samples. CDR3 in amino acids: CASSYLPLASDTQYF.